These T cell receptor beta chains were read from a single sample in a study of cytomegalovirus exposure and HLA in healthy donors. This table comes from immunoSEQ multiplex PCR, and its TCRdb copy is limited to in-frame clones, with some not included. This table holds roughly 110,000 clones, roughly three quarters found once. Sample: PBMCs. Receptor source: a man aged 18 to 30 in good health and CMV-seronegative. CDR3s include the opening cysteine and the closing phenylalanine or tryptophan. Each record gives: D gene, J gene, V gene, clone size, CDR3 protein, CDR3 DNA. The D gene is left open where the match is weak. A row's size may be missing; if present it is once, few, many or a size class.

>.|TRBJ1-1|TRBV6-1|.
CASRLRAGNTEAFF
TGTGCCAGCAGACTTAGGGCGGGGAACACTGAAGCTTTCTTT
>TRBD1|TRBJ1-3|TRBV14|.
CASSQVTGADRNTIYF
TGTGCCAGCAGCCAAGTGACAGGGGCGGATAGAAACACCATATATTTT
>TRBD2|TRBJ2-3|TRBV9|once
CASSVGRNGGADTQYF
TGTGCCAGCAGCGTAGGTAGGAACGGGGGGGCGGATACGCAGTATTTT
>TRBD2|TRBJ2-7|TRBV11-2|.
CASSLLASGGSYEQYF
TGTGCCAGCAGCTTATTAGCTAGCGGGGGATCCTACGAGCAGTACTTC
>.|TRBJ2-5|TRBV14|.
CASSQDLSRRGETQYF
TGTGCCAGCAGCCAAGATCTCAGTCGGAGGGGAGAGACCCAGTACTTC
>TRBD1|TRBJ1-3|TRBV19|.
CASSPGTGSGNTIYF
TGTGCCAGTAGTCCAGGGACAGGCTCTGGAAACACCATATATTTT
>TRBD2|TRBJ2-3|TRBV6-4|few
CASSETSGGTDTQYF
TGTGCCAGCAGTGAGACTAGCGGGGGCACAGATACGCAGTATTTT
>.|TRBJ2-3|TRBV7-7|.
CASSLGLSITDTQYF
TGTGCCAGCAGCTTAGGGCTCAGTATCACAGATACGCAGTATTTT
>.|TRBJ2-7|TRBV18|.
CASSPDGEQYF
TGTGCCAGCTCACCCGACGGGGAGCAGTACTTC
>TRBD2|TRBJ2-3|TRBV9|.
CASREGLAGADTQYF
TGTGCCAGCAGGGAGGGACTAGCGGGGGCAGATACGCAGTATTTT
>TRBD1|TRBJ2-6|TRBV4-2|.
CASSQEGRGGANVLTF
TGTGCCAGCAGCCAAGAAGGCAGGGGGGGGGCCAACGTCCTGACTTTC
>.|TRBJ2-5|TRBV9|.
CASSASALLQETQYF
TGTGCCAGCAGCGCCTCTGCTCTGCTACAAGAGACCCAGTACTTC
>.|TRBJ2-7|TRBV19|once
CASNKGGESYEQYF
TGTGCCAGTAATAAAGGCGGGGAATCCTACGAGCAGTACTTC
>TRBD2|TRBJ2-5|TRBV9|.
CASSPSGAQQTQYF
TGTGCCAGCAGCCCTAGCGGGGCACAGCAGACCCAGTACTTC
>.|TRBJ1-6|TRBV5-1|few
CASSLERGYNSPLHF
TGCGCCAGCAGCTTGGAAAGGGGGTATAATTCACCCCTCCACTTT
>TRBD1|TRBJ1-1|TRBV5-1|once
CASSLTTGEYAEAFF
TGCGCCAGCAGCCTAACGACAGGGGAATATGCTGAAGCTTTCTTT
>TRBD1|TRBJ2-3|TRBV7-8|.
CASSLVQGALDTQYF
TGTGCCAGCAGCTTAGTGCAGGGGGCATTGGATACGCAGTATTTT
>.|TRBJ2-2|TRBV18|.
CASSKQGRDTGELFF
TGTGCCAGCTCAAAACAGGGACGGGACACCGGGGAGCTGTTTTTT
>.|TRBJ2-2|TRBV4-2|.
CASSQEARGVGTGELFF
TGTGCCAGCAGCCAAGAGGCGCGCGGGGTTGGCACCGGGGAGCTGTTTTTT
>.|TRBJ1-1|TRBV19|.
CASSISAGAVPAFF
TGTGCCAGTAGTATATCGGCAGGGGCGGTCCCAGCTTTCTTT
>.|TRBJ2-1|TRBV6-4|few
CASSVDWPNEQFF
TGTGCCAGCAGTGTAGACTGGCCCAATGAGCAGTTCTTC
>.|TRBJ1-2|TRBV5-4|once
CASSHTGPGYTF
TGTGCCAGCAGCCACACAGGGCCTGGCTACACCTTC
>TRBD1|TRBJ1-5|TRBV2|.
CASSEVRTGSQPQHF
TGTGCCAGCAGTGAAGTGCGGACAGGTAGCCAGCCCCAGCATTTT
>.|TRBJ1-4|TRBV28|few
CASKGRTNEKLFF
TGTGCCAGCAAAGGGAGAACTAATGAAAAACTGTTTTTT
>.|TRBJ2-6|TRBV5-1|.
CASSRTPISGANVLTF
TGCGCCAGCAGCCGAACACCAATCTCTGGGGCCAACGTCCTGACTTTC
>TRBD1|TRBJ2-2|TRBV19|.
CASSANRGQDTGELFF
TGTGCCAGTAGTGCCAACAGGGGGCAGGACACCGGGGAGCTGTTTTTT
>TRBD1|TRBJ1-1|TRBV5-5|.
CASEEGQGYTEAFF
TGTGCCAGCGAAGAGGGACAGGGCTACACTGAAGCTTTCTTT
>TRBD1|TRBJ2-5|TRBV7-8|.
CASSLDPTGDRRKREETQYF
TGTGCCAGCAGCCTAGATCCCACCGGGGACAGGCGAAAGAGGGAAGAGACCCAGTACTTC
>TRBD1|TRBJ1-1|TRBV19|.
CASSIEGQSLSEAFF
TGTGCCAGTAGTATAGAGGGACAGAGTCTCTCTGAAGCTTTCTTT
>.|TRBJ2-5|TRBV12-2|.
CASRLGSGGPYGTQYF
TGTGCAAGTCGCTTAGGTAGCGGGGGCCCTTATGGAACCCAGTACTTC